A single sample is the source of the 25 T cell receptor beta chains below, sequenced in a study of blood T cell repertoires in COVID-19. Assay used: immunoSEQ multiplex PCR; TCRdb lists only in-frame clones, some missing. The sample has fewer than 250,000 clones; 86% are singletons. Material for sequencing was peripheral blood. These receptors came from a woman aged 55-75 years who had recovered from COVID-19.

In nucleotides, the CDR3 is TGTGCCAGCGGCGCGGTTCAAGAGACCCAGTACTTC. This codes for CASGAVQETQYF. The chain joins TRBV28 to TRBJ2-5; no firm D call. The V end was cut by 8 bases, the J end by 2 bases, with 9 bases between. CDR3 length equals 12 residues. CDR1 and CDR2 from the germline V gene are MDHEN and SYDVKM.

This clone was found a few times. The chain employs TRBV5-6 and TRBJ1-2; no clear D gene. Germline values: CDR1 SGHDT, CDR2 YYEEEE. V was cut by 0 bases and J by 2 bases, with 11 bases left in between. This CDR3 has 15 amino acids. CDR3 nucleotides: TGTGCCAGCAGCTTGGGTCCGACTGAAAACTATGGCTACACCTTC. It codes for CASSLGPTENYGYTF.

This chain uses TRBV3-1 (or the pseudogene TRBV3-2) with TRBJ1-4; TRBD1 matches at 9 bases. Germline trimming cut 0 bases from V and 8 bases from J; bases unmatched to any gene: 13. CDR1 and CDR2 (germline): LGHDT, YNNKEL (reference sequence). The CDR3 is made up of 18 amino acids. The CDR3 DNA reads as TGTGCCAGCAGCCAAGACCATAGATACGGGACAGGGCCGGAAAAACTGTTTTTT. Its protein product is CASSQDHRYGTGPEKLFF.

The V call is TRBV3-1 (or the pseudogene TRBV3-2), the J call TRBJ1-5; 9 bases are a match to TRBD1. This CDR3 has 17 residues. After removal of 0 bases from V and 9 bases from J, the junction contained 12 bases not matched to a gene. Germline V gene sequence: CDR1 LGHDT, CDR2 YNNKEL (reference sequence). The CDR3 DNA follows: TGTGCCAGCAGCCAAGATGCAAGGACAGGGGACGAACGGCCCCAGCATTTT. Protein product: CASSQDARTGDERPQHF.

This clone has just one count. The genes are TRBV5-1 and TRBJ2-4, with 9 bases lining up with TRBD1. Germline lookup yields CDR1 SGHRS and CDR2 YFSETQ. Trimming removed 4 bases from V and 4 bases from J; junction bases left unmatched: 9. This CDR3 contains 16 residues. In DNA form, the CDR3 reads TGCGCCAGCAGCCTTGGGACAGGGACAACAAAAAACATTCAGTACTTC. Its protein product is CASSLGTGTTKNIQYF.

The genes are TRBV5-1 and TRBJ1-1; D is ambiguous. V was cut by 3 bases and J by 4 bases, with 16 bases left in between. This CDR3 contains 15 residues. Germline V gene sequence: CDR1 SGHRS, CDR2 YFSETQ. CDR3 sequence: CASSSTVEGSTEAFF. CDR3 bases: TGCGCCAGCAGCTCGACGGTGGAAGGGAGCACTGAAGCTTTCTTT.

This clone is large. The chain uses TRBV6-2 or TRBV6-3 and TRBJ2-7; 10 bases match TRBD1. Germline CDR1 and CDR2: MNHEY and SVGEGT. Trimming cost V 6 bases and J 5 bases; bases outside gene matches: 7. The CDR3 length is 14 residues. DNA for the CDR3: TGTGCCAGCAGCCCGCGGGACAGGGGTGACGAGCAGTACTTC. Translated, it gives CASSPRDRGDEQYF.

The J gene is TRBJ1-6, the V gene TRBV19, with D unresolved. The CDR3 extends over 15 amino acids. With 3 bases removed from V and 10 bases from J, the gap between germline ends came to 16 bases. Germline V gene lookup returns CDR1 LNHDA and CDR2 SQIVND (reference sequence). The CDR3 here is CASSIPGGSGSPLHF. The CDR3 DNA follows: TGTGCCAGTAGTATCCCCGGAGGATCGGGATCACCCCTCCACTTT.

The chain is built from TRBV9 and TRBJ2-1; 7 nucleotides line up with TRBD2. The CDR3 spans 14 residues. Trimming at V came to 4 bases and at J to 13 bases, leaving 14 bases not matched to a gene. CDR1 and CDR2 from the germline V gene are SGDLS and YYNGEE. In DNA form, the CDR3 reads TGTGCCAGCAGCACGAAGCCGGAACTAGCGATACAGTTCTTC. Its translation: CASSTKPELAIQFF.

CDR3 sequence: CASSMRNSPLHF. CDR3 sequence (DNA): TGTGCCAGTAGTATGCGAAATTCACCCCTCCACTTT. The chain has TRBV19 and TRBJ1-6; D remains ambiguous. The CDR3 spans 12 residues. Trimming stripped 3 bases from V and 7 bases from J, with 4 bases between. The germline gives CDR1 LNHDA, CDR2 SQIVND (reference sequence). The variable domain in full, with the rest retrieved from reference TRBV19 and TRBJ1-6, is DGGITQSPKYLFRKEGQNVTLSCEQNLNHDAMYWYRQDPGQGLRLIYYSQIVNDFQKGDIAEGYSVSREKKESFPLTVTSAQKNPTAFYLCASSMRNSPLHFGNGTRLTVT.

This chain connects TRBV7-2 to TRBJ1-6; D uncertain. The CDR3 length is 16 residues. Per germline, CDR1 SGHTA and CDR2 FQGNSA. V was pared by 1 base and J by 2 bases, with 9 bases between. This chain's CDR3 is CASSLDSSAYNSPLHF. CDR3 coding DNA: TGTGCCAGCAGCTTAGACAGTAGCGCCTATAATTCACCCCTCCACTTT.

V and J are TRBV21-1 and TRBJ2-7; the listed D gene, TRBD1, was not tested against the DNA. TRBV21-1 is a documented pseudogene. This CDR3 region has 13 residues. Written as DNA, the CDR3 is TGTGCCAGCAGCAAGGCCGGAGCCGGGACAGGTCTCTTC. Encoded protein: CASSKAGAGTGLF.

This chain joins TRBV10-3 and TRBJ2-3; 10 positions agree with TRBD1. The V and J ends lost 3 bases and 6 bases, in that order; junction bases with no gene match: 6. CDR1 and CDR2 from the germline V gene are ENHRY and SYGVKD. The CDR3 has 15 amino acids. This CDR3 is CAISDTGQGGDTQYF. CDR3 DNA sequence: TGTGCCATCAGTGATACCGGACAGGGGGGTGATACGCAGTATTTT.

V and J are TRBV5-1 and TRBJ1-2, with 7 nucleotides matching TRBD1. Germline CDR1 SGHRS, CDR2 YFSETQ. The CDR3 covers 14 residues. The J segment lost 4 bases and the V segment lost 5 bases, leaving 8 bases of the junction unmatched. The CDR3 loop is CASRADTGVYGYTF. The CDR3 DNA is TGCGCCAGCAGGGCGGACACAGGGGTCTATGGCTACACCTTC.

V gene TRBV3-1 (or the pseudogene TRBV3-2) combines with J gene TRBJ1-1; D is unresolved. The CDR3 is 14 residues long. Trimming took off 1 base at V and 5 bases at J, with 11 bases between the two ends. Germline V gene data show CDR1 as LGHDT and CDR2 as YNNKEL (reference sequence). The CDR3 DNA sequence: TGTGCCAGCAGCCAAGGCGGGGAGGGTACTGAAGCTTTCTTT. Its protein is CASSQGGEGTEAFF.

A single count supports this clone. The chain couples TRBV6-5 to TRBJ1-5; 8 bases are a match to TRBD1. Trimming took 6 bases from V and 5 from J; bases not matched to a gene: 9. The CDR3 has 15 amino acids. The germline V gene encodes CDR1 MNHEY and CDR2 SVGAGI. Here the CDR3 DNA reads TGTGCCAGCAGCCCGGACAGGGAGTCCCATCAGCCCCAGCATTTT. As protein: CASSPDRESHQPQHF.

The CDR3: CASSYSPSGGFDEQFF. In nucleotides, the CDR3 is TGTGCCAGCAGTTACTCGCCTAGCGGGGGCTTCGATGAGCAGTTCTTC. The V and J genes are TRBV6-6 and TRBJ2-1, with 10 bases matching TRBD2. The germline V gene has CDR1 MNHNY and CDR2 SVGAGI (reference sequence). V was clipped by 0 bases and J by 8 bases; unmatched bases: 7. The CDR3 contains 16 residues.

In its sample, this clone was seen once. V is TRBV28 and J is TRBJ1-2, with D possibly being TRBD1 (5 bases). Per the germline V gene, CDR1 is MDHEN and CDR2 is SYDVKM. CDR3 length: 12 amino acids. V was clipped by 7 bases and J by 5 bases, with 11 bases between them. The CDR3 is CASTTSGYGYTF. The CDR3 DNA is TGTGCCAGCACCACCTCAGGGTATGGCTACACCTTC.

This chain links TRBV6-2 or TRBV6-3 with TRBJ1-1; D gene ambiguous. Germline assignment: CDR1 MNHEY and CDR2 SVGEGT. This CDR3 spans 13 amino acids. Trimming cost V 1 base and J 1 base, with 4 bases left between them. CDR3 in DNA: TGTGCCAGCAGTTACTTATGGAACACTGAAGCTTTCTTT. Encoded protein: CASSYLWNTEAFF.

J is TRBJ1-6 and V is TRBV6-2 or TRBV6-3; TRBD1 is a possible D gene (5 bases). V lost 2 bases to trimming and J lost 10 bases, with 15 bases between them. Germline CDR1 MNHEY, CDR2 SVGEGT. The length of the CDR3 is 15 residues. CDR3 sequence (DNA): TGTGCCAGCAGTTACCTCCGGGACTTAAAGTCACCCCTCCACTTT. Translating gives CASSYLRDLKSPLHF.

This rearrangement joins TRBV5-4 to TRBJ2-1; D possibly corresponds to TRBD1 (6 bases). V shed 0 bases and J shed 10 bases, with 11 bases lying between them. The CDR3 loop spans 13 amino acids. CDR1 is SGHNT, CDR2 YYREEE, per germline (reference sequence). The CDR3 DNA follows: TGTGCCAGCAGCTTGGCGACAGGTCGGGAGCAGTTCTTC. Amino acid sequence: CASSLATGREQFF.

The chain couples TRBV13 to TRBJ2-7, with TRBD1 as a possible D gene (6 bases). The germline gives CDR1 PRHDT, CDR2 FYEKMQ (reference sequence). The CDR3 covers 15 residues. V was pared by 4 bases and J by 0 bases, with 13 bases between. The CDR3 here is CASSSRQVFSYEQYF. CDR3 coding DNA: TGTGCCAGCAGCTCCCGACAGGTATTCTCCTACGAGCAGTACTTC. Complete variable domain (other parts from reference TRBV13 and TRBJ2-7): AAGVIQSPRHLIKEKRETATLKCYPIPRHDTVYWYQQGPGQDPQFLISFYEKMQSDKGSIPDRFSAQQFSDYHSELNMSSLELGDSALYFCASSSRQVFSYEQYFGPGTRLTVT.

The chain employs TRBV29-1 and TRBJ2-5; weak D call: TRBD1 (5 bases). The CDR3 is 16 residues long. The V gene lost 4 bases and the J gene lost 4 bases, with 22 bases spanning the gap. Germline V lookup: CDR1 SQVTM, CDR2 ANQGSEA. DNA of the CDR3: TGCAGCGTTGTTGGCAGGGTAACTTCTCCGGGAGAGACCCAGTACTTC. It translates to CSVVGRVTSPGETQYF.

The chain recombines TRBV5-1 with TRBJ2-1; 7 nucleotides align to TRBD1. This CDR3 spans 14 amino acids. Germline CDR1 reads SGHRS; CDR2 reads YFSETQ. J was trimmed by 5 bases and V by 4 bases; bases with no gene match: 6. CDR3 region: CASSRGQRDNEQFF. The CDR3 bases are TGCGCCAGCAGCCGGGGACAGAGGGACAATGAGCAGTTCTTC.

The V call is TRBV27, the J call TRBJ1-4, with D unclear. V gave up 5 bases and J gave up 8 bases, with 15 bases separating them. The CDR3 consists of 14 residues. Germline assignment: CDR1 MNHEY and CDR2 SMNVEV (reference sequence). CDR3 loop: CASSALRGDEKLFF. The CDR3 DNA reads TGTGCCAGCAGTGCCCTCCGGGGAGACGAAAAACTGTTTTTT.